This entry lists 18 T cell receptor beta chains sequenced from one sample in a study of cytomegalovirus exposure and HLA in healthy donors. TCRdb's table, derived via immunoSEQ multiplex PCR, lists solely in-frame clones and lacks some. Of 50,000 to 65,000 clones in the sample, 89% were seen once. The material sequenced was PBMCs. Receptors were obtained from a woman under 30 in good health and CMV-seronegative.

V and J are TRBV11-3 and TRBJ2-1; D may be TRBD2 (7 bases). The CDR3 runs to 16 residues. The germline V gene encodes CDR1 SGHNT and CDR2 YENEEA. Trimming removed 5 bases at V and 6 bases at J, with 20 bases between. The DNA for the CDR3 is TGTGCCAGCAGCCGAAGGGGGGGAGGGCCGGGCAATGAGCAGTTCTTC. It yields the protein CASSRRGGGPGNEQFF.

The chain is built from TRBV4-3 and TRBJ1-3; 9 bases match TRBD1. This CDR3 has 16 amino acids. V lost 0 bases to trimming and J lost 4 bases; unmatched junction nucleotides: 4. In germline, CDR1 is LGHNA, CDR2 YSLEER. CDR3 nucleotides: TGCGCCAGCAGCCAAGAGTGGACAGGGGTCGGAAACACCATATATTTT. This translates into CASSQEWTGVGNTIYF.

J is TRBJ1-2 and V is TRBV7-8, with TRBD1 matching over 10 bases. Germline CDR1 and CDR2: SGHVS and FQNEAQ. The CDR3 has 13 residues. Losses at the gene ends were 11 bases for V and 7 bases for J; bases not matched to a gene: 10. The CDR3, as DNA: TGTGCCTCTTCCGGGACAGGGGCCCTTGGCTACACCTTC. It yields the protein CASSGTGALGYTF.

The chain combines TRBV5-5 with TRBJ2-5; D is ambiguous. The CDR3 runs 14 residues. V lost 4 bases and J 1 base, leaving 11 bases between the germline ends. Looked up from germline, CDR1 is SGHKS and CDR2 is YYEKEE (reference sequence). The CDR3 is CASSRLDSQETQYF. The DNA for the CDR3 is TGTGCCAGCAGCCGCCTTGACTCCCAAGAGACCCAGTACTTC.

V is TRBV19 and J is TRBJ1-3, with 7 bases aligning to TRBD1. After removal of 6 bases from V and 2 bases from J, the junction contained 4 bases not matched to a gene. CDR3 length: 14 residues. The germline V gene has CDR1 LNHDA and CDR2 SQIVND (reference sequence). The CDR3 sequence: CASRSGQAGNTIYF. DNA for the CDR3: TGTGCCAGTAGGTCAGGACAGGCTGGAAACACCATATATTTT.

This clone was picked up one time. The J gene is TRBJ2-3, the V gene TRBV10-3, with D perhaps matching TRBD2 (5 bases). The length of the CDR3 is 12 residues. Trimming left V 8 bases short and J 0 bases short, with 6 bases between. CDR1 is ENHRY, CDR2 SYGVKD, per germline. CDR3 nucleotides: TGTGCCATCGGCGGGAGCACAGATACGCAGTATTTT. This encodes CAIGGSTDTQYF.

The J gene is TRBJ2-1, the V gene TRBV6-4, with 9 bases aligning to TRBD2. The CDR3 loop spans 16 amino acids. V was clipped by 6 bases and J by 7 bases; unmatched bases: 13. Germline CDR1 MRHNA, CDR2 SNTAGT. The CDR3 is CASSRRAGGVNNEQFF. For the CDR3, the DNA is TGTGCCAGCAGCCGCCGTGCGGGAGGGGTTAATAATGAGCAGTTCTTC.

The V and J genes are TRBV19 and TRBJ2-7, with D unclear. The CDR3 is made up of 14 amino acids. Looked up from germline, CDR1 is LNHDA and CDR2 is SQIVND (reference sequence). V shed 4 bases and J shed 3 bases, with 13 bases lying between them. The CDR3 loop is CASSTPGSFYEQYF. The DNA of the CDR3 is TGTGCCAGTAGTACGCCCGGGTCCTTCTACGAGCAGTACTTC.

This clone was picked up one time. This chain joins TRBV11-2 and TRBJ2-1; D is undetermined. The CDR3 is made up of 11 amino acids. Trimming stripped 3 bases from V and 6 bases from J, with 3 bases between. Germline V gives CDR1 SGHAT, CDR2 FQNNGV. CDR3 coding DNA: TGTGCCAGCAGCTTCGGCAATGAGCAGTTCTTC. It is translated as CASSFGNEQFF.

The rearrangement uses TRBV15 and TRBJ2-6; 8 bases match TRBD1. The junction had 1 base not matched to a gene; V was cut back by 0 bases and J by 3 bases. Germline V lookup: CDR1 LNHNV, CDR2 YYDKDF (reference sequence). This CDR3 region has 16 residues. CDR3 DNA sequence: TGTGCCACCAGCAGAGATGGACAGGGTGGGGCCAACGTCCTGACTTTC. Protein: CATSRDGQGGANVLTF.

The V call is TRBV18, the J call TRBJ2-5, with 8 bases that match TRBD1. Trimming cost V 3 bases and J 4 bases; bases outside gene matches: 16. Germline values: CDR1 KGHSH, CDR2 LQKENI. This CDR3 region has 18 residues. In DNA form, the CDR3 reads TGTGCCAGCTCACCCAGGGGGCGGGACAAACCGACGGGAGAGACCCAGTACTTC. It codes for CASSPRGRDKPTGETQYF.

The chain employs TRBV30 and TRBJ2-7, with 9 positions matching TRBD2. Germline loops: CDR1 GTSNPN, CDR2 SVGIG (reference sequence). V shed 0 bases, J shed 4 bases, and the junction held 7 bases outside the gene matches. CDR3 length equals 15 residues. In nucleotides, the CDR3 is TGTGCCTGGAGTGTCCCCAGCGGGGGGAAATACGAGCAGTACTTC. Its protein product is CAWSVPSGGKYEQYF.

CDR3 bases: TGCGCCAGCAGCCCGAACAGGGGCGGGGAGACCCAGTACTTC. It specifies CASSPNRGGETQYF. This chain joins TRBV5-1 and TRBJ2-5, with TRBD1 matching 7 bases. The junction had 8 bases not matched to a gene; V was cut back by 4 bases and J by 5 bases. The germline V gene has CDR1 SGHRS and CDR2 YFSETQ. The CDR3 totals 14 residues.

V usage is TRBV5-4 and J usage is TRBJ2-1; the D is unclear. The CDR3 loop spans 15 amino acids. CDR1 is SGHNT, CDR2 YYREEE, per germline (reference sequence). Trimming took off 0 bases at V and 3 bases at J, with 10 bases between the two ends. The CDR3, as DNA: TGTGCCAGCAGCTTGGTTCAGCGAGACTACAATGAGCAGTTCTTC. This codes for CASSLVQRDYNEQFF.

The rearrangement links TRBV11-1 to TRBJ2-7, with TRBD2 matching over 13 bases. Germline CDR1 and CDR2: SGHAT and FQDESV (reference sequence). J was trimmed by 7 bases and V by 3 bases; bases with no gene match: 12. This CDR3 has 17 residues. Here the CDR3 reads CASSLRAGLAGLDEQYF. The CDR3, as DNA: TGTGCCAGCAGCTTGAGAGCGGGACTAGCGGGATTAGATGAGCAGTACTTC.

This clone was seen only once. The chain links TRBV5-8 to TRBJ2-1; TRBD1 agrees at 10 bases. Germline CDR1 SGHTS, CDR2 YDEGEE. Trimming removed 4 bases from V and 9 bases from J; junction bases left unmatched: 10. This CDR3 is 15 amino acids long. Here the CDR3 DNA reads TGTGCCAGCAGCCTAGGACAGGGGGTAGGAGCTGAGCAGTTCTTC. It codes for CASSLGQGVGAEQFF.

As to this clone: Additional DNA sequences in this sample encode the identical CDR3. The rearrangement joins TRBV6-5 to TRBJ1-1, with a weak D call TRBD1 (5 bases). The CDR3 runs 15 residues. Germline loops: CDR1 MNHEY, CDR2 SVGAGI. V gave up 0 bases and J gave up 3 bases, with 11 bases separating them. The CDR3 coding sequence is TGTGCCAGCAGTTACTCCCGCGGGGGGGACACTGAAGCTTTCTTT. It is translated as CASSYSRGGDTEAFF.

This clone was found a few times. This sequence joins TRBV13 and TRBJ1-2; 10 nucleotides match TRBD1. The length of the CDR3 is 16 residues. Looked up from germline, CDR1 is PRHDT and CDR2 is FYEKMQ (reference sequence). V was pared by 0 bases and J by 2 bases, with 3 bases of the junction left unmatched. The chain's CDR3 is CASSLGLDRGNYGYTF. CDR3 DNA: TGTGCCAGCAGCTTAGGTCTGGACAGGGGGAACTATGGCTACACCTTC.